The 21 T cell receptor beta chains below come from one sample, sequenced in a study of blood T cells in healthy people across ages. Using a J-beta primer mix together with a sample-barcoded 5' primer, a second PCR was run for roughly 7 to 11 cycles. From the 5' RACE reads, TCRdb called clonotypes with MiXCR, one entry per CDR3 protein. This table has about 580,000 distinct CDR3 sequences, more than 45% appearing once. Sequencing input: blood. The receptors here all came from a man older than 75 in good health.

As for this clonotype: This clone may be a read error of a much larger clone one base away. This chain connects TRBV6-5 to TRBJ2-7; D tentatively reads TRBD1 or TRBD2 (5 bases each). Looked up from germline, CDR1 is MNHEY and CDR2 is SVGAGI. This CDR3 is 15 amino acids long. The germline V and J ends were trimmed by 6 bases and 0 bases, with 15 bases remaining between them. The CDR3: CASSLGRPTSYEQYF. CDR3 DNA: TGTGCCAGCAGCTTGGGACGCCCCACCTCCTACGAGCAGTACTTC.

The J gene is TRBJ1-1, the V gene TRBV6-5; D perhaps matches TRBD1 (5 bases). The CDR3 is made up of 16 amino acids. The germline V gene encodes CDR1 MNHEY and CDR2 SVGAGI. V was trimmed by 0 bases and J by 0 bases, leaving 11 bases between them. CDR3: CASSYSGVSLNTEAFF. CDR3 sequence (DNA): TGTGCCAGCAGTTACTCAGGGGTCTCCCTGAACACTGAAGCTTTCTTT.

This clonotype has only a few counts. This chain links TRBV20-1 with TRBJ2-3; 8 bases match TRBD2. Germline CDR1 DFQATT, CDR2 SNEGSKA (reference sequence). Trimming at V came to 1 base and at J to 12 bases, leaving 6 bases not matched to a gene. CDR3 length: 12 amino acids. The CDR3 DNA reads TGCAGTGCTAGAGTGTCGCGGGAGGCACAGTATTTT. Protein product: CSARVSREAQYF.

This clonotype has more than one count but fewer than ten. The DNA of the CDR3 is TGCAGTGCTAGAGATTCGTGGGGAAGACGCGAGCAGTACTTC. It codes for CSARDSWGRREQYF. The rearrangement joins TRBV20-1 to TRBJ2-7; D gene ambiguous. This CDR3 spans 14 amino acids. Germline V gene lookup returns CDR1 DFQATT and CDR2 SNEGSKA (reference sequence). V was shortened by 0 bases and J by 6 bases, with 15 bases between the two germline ends.

As regards this clonotype: One end of the junction varies from germline; a read error may be responsible. V is TRBV7-9 and J is TRBJ1-1; 10 bases map to TRBD1. Germline V lookup: CDR1 SEHNR, CDR2 FQNEAQ (reference sequence). The CDR3 length is 15 residues. CDR3 protein: CVSILGQGDLTEAFF. CDR3 sequence (DNA): TGTGTCAGCATCTTAGGACAGGGGGACCTCACTGAAGCTTTCTTT.

This clonotype was recorded once. The chain carries TRBV28 and TRBJ2-5; 8 bases are shared with TRBD1. The tail of the sequence fits TRBJ2-7 better, so the J call may be wrong. The CDR3 has 16 amino acids. In germline, CDR1 is MDHEN, CDR2 SYDVKM. The DNA of the CDR3 is TGTGCCAGCAGTTTATCTTTAGGACAGGGAGAATACGAGCAGTACTTC. Protein: CASSLSLGQGEYEQYF.

This clonotype was counted only a few times. The chain employs TRBV7-2 and TRBJ1-1; 7 bases line up with TRBD1. The ends lost 5 bases at V and 4 bases at J; junction bases unmatched: 7. The CDR3 consists of 14 residues. Per germline, CDR1 SGHTA and CDR2 FQGNSA. CDR3 DNA sequence: TGTGCCAGCAGCATAAACAGGGGAGGCACTGAAGCTTTCTTT. Its translation: CASSINRGGTEAFF.

The gene calls are TRBV28 and TRBJ2-3; 8 bases agree with TRBD1. In germline, CDR1 is MDHEN, CDR2 SYDVKM. The CDR3 has 14 amino acids. V lost 9 bases and J lost 5; bases outside the gene matches: 10. The CDR3 DNA is TGTGCCAGTGTTCGGCAGGGGGCAGGAGATACGCAGTATTTT. Amino acids: CASVRQGAGDTQYF.

This clonotype was picked up a small number of times. The chain couples TRBV27 to TRBJ2-1; a possible D gene is TRBD2 (6 bases). The CDR3 covers 16 residues. Germline CDR1 and CDR2: MNHEY and SMNVEV (reference sequence). V gave up 6 bases and J gave up 6 bases, with 21 bases separating them. The CDR3 sequence: CASSLQLPGLSNEQFF. The CDR3 nucleotides read TGTGCCAGCAGCCTCCAATTACCGGGACTGAGCAATGAGCAGTTCTTC.

As regards this clonotype: One end of the junction does not line up with germline, which may come from a read error. The gene calls are TRBV20-1 and TRBJ2-1, with 12 bases identical to TRBD2. Germline CDR1 reads DFQATT; CDR2 reads SNEGSKA (reference sequence). This CDR3 region has 15 residues. The DNA for the CDR3 is TGCAGTACTAGTCTAGCGGGGGGGCCAGGAAATGAGCAGTTCTTC. Translating it yields CSTSLAGGPGNEQFF.

The chain couples TRBV11-2 to TRBJ2-2, with TRBD2 matching over 8 bases. V gave up 7 bases and J gave up 8 bases; unmatched junction bases: 6. Per germline, CDR1 SGHAT and CDR2 FQNNGV. This CDR3 spans 13 amino acids. Here the CDR3 DNA reads TGTGCCAGCACCCTTACGGGAGGGGGGGAGCTGTTTTTT. This gives the protein CASTLTGGGELFF.

The chain combines TRBV12-3 or TRBV12-4 with TRBJ2-7, with TRBD2 identical over 12 bases. This CDR3 region has 17 residues. The trim removed 1 base at V and 0 bases at J, leaving 4 bases unmatched. Here the CDR3 DNA reads TGTGCCAGCAGTTTAGGACTAGCGGGGGTGGGCTCCTACGAGCAGTACTTC. It translates to CASSLGLAGVGSYEQYF.

The rearrangement joins TRBV5-1 to TRBJ2-3; 13 bases line up with TRBD2. V trimming: 3 bases; J trimming: 2 bases; junction bases outside the gene matches: 3. Germline CDR1 is SGHRS and CDR2 is YFSETQ. CDR3 length equals 16 residues. Here the CDR3 reads CASSWGLAGITDTQYF. Written as DNA, the CDR3 is TGCGCCAGCAGCTGGGGACTAGCGGGGATCACAGATACGCAGTATTTT.

J is TRBJ2-7 and V is TRBV12-3 or TRBV12-4, with no clear D. CDR3 length: 14 amino acids. Deletions cut 4 bases from V and 0 bases from J, with 10 bases between. CDR3 DNA sequence: TGTGCCAGCAGTTGGGATCCGAGCTCCTACGAGCAGTACTTC. Its translation is CASSWDPSSYEQYF.

The CDR3 is CSARTSGRDTQYF. DNA for the CDR3: TGCAGTGCTAGGACTAGCGGGAGGGATACGCAGTATTTT. This chain uses TRBV20-1 with TRBJ2-3; 13 nucleotides agree with TRBD2. After removal of 3 bases from V and 6 bases from J, the junction contained 0 bases not matched to a gene. The CDR3 is 13 amino acids. Germline V gives CDR1 DFQATT, CDR2 SNEGSKA (reference sequence).

The chain carries TRBV29-1 and TRBJ1-2; D unresolved. Germline lookup yields CDR1 SQVTM and CDR2 ANQGSEA. Trimming cost V 3 bases and J 4 bases, with 18 bases left between them. CDR3 length: 15 amino acids. The CDR3 DNA reads as TGCAGCGTTGATTCCTACCGGGCGGGAGCCTATGGCTACACCTTC. Protein product: CSVDSYRAGAYGYTF.

This clonotype has just one count. This chain links TRBV29-1 with TRBJ2-5; a weak D match, TRBD2 (6 bases). CDR3 length equals 13 residues. Germline V CDR1 and CDR2: SQVTM, ANQGSEA. V lost 7 bases to trimming and J lost 7 bases, with 19 bases between them. The CDR3 loop is CSATPSVYATQYF. CDR3 nucleotide sequence: TGCAGCGCGACGCCTAGCGTTTATGCGACCCAGTACTTC.

This clonotype was detected only a few times. The chain recombines TRBV12-3 or TRBV12-4 with TRBJ1-6; D gene uncertain. This CDR3 has 13 residues. The V end was cut by 6 bases, the J end by 8 bases, with 11 bases between. The CDR3: CASSEAGYSPLHF. The CDR3, as DNA: TGTGCCAGCAGCGAAGCCGGCTATTCACCCCTCCACTTT.

This clonotype was recorded many times. The CDR3 here is CASSQRPSGIHEQYF. The CDR3 DNA follows: TGTGCCAGCAGTCAGCGACCTAGCGGGATCCACGAGCAGTACTTC. V and J are TRBV6-5 and TRBJ2-7, with 9 positions matching TRBD2. The germline gives CDR1 MNHEY, CDR2 SVGAGI. The V and J ends lost 5 bases and 5 bases, in that order; junction bases with no gene match: 10. This CDR3 contains 15 residues.

This clonotype was detected only a few times. The V call is TRBV6-1, the J call TRBJ1-6; 9 positions match TRBD1. The CDR3 has 21 amino acids. V gave up 6 bases and J gave up 6 bases; unmatched junction bases: 24. Germline CDR1 is MNHNS and CDR2 is SASEGT. CDR3 sequence: CASRNHGIAKDGTGSNSPLHF. As DNA, the CDR3 is TGTGCCAGCAGAAACCACGGAATAGCCAAGGACGGGACAGGGAGTAATTCACCCCTCCACTTT.

This chain links TRBV7-9 with TRBJ1-2; 8 bases line up with TRBD1. In germline, CDR1 is SEHNR, CDR2 FQNEAQ (reference sequence). The length of the CDR3 is 14 residues. J gave up 7 bases and V 5 bases, and 9 bases lay outside the gene matches. CDR3 DNA sequence: TGTGCCAGCAGCCCCGGACAGGGTTTGATTGGCTACACCTTC. Protein product: CASSPGQGLIGYTF. Using reference TRBV7-9 and TRBJ1-2 for the parts outside the CDR3, the full variable domain is DTGVSQNPRHKITKRGQNVTFRCDPISEHNRLYWYRQTLGQGPEFLTYFQNEAQLEKSRLLSDRFSAERPKGSFSTLEIQRTEQGDSAMYLCASSPGQGLIGYTFGSGTRLTVV.